Listed here are 5 T cell receptor beta chains from one sample, sequenced in a study of Graves' ophthalmopathy and Graves' hyperthyroidism. RNA transcripts were the template, and TCR beta CDR3 regions were amplified from them. In the first round, RT-PCR was carried out with HTBI primers, and a multiplex PCR formed the second round. TCRdb re-called the multiplex PCR reads with MiXCR, one entry per CDR3 protein. The sample comprises 740,000 or so distinct CDR3 sequences, approximately 40% of which are singletons, and 44% rests with the top ten. Sequencing used peripheral blood. These receptors were taken from an adult man with Graves' ophthalmopathy.

This clonotype was picked up a small number of times. The V and J genes are TRBV7-9 and TRBJ2-2, with unresolved D. V was clipped by 2 bases and J by 2 bases, with 12 bases between them. Per germline, CDR1 SEHNR and CDR2 FQNEAQ (reference sequence). The CDR3 length is 16 residues. The CDR3 here is CASSLWARPNTGELFF. In DNA form, the CDR3 reads TGTGCCAGCAGCTTATGGGCCAGACCCAACACCGGGGAGCTGTTTTTT.

This clonotype was recorded many times. The chain couples TRBV29-1 to TRBJ2-6; TRBD1 agrees at 7 bases. Germline values: CDR1 SQVTM, CDR2 ANQGSEA. V trimming: 5 bases; J trimming: 0 bases; junction bases outside the gene matches: 4. CDR3 length: 15 amino acids. Here the CDR3 DNA reads TGCAGCGTTACAGGGGTTTACTCTGGGGCCAACGTCCTGACTTTC. It translates to CSVTGVYSGANVLTF.

The chain is built from TRBV13 and TRBJ1-3; D unclear. Per the germline V gene, CDR1 is PRHDT and CDR2 is FYEKMQ (reference sequence). V was clipped by 5 bases and J by 0 bases, with 8 bases between them. CDR3 length equals 14 residues. The CDR3 sequence: CASSRRFSGNTIYF. The CDR3 region has the DNA TGTGCCAGCAGCAGGAGATTCTCTGGAAACACCATATATTTT.

Of note for this clonotype: A read error may explain this, as a much larger clone is one base away. The J gene is TRBJ1-1, the V gene TRBV7-9, with D unresolved. V was pared by 4 bases and J by 4 bases, with 13 bases between. Germline CDR1 is SEHNR and CDR2 is FQNEAQ (reference sequence). The CDR3 runs to 14 residues. CDR3 in amino acids: CASSWGAVLTEAFF. Here the CDR3 DNA reads TGTGCCAGCAGCTGGGGAGCGGTCCTCACTGAAGCTTTCTTT.

This chain joins TRBV9 and TRBJ2-7; 12 positions agree with TRBD2. The CDR3 contains 15 residues. Germline V gene data show CDR1 as SGDLS and CDR2 as YYNGEE. V shed 4 bases, J shed 3 bases, and the junction held 5 bases outside the gene matches. The CDR3 reads CASSRRLAGVYEQYF. CDR3 in DNA: TGTGCCAGCAGCCGAAGACTAGCGGGGGTCTACGAGCAGTACTTC. Full variable domain (remainder filled in from reference TRBV9 and TRBJ2-7): DSGVTQTPKHLITATGQRVTLRCSPRSGDLSVYWYQQSLDQGLQFLIQYYNGEERAKGNILERFSAQQFPDLHSELNLSSLELGDSALYFCASSRRLAGVYEQYFGPGTRLTVT.